This T cell receptor beta chain was recovered during a study of blood T cell repertoires in COVID-19. The overall study: PBMCs, B-cell-depleted T cells, or T cells provided the cDNA or gDNA that made up the material.

Only a few counts were recorded for this clone. Per the original data handling: Cell counts per sample came from amplifying reference gene primers. The table came from immunoSEQ multiplex PCR; TCRdb's copy has only in-frame clones and leaves some out. Clone size and the V and J calls come from that table; the DNA yielded D and trimming. In the table there are about 210,000 clones, more than 65% of which are singletons. The TCR originated in a man aged 40-49 years who had recovered from COVID-19. Sequenced material: peripheral blood.

The CDR3: CASSGRAEAFF. CDR3 DNA sequence: TGTGCCAGCAGTGGTCGAGCTGAAGCTTTCTTT. The rearrangement links TRBV12-3 or TRBV12-4 to TRBJ1-1; D not resolved. Trimming removed 5 bases from V and 6 bases from J, with 7 bases in between. This CDR3 has 11 amino acids.